The rows below give T cell receptor beta chains drawn from one sample of a study of shared clonotypes between healthy human individuals. TCRdb's table, derived via immunoSEQ multiplex PCR, lists solely in-frame clones and lacks some. The sample shows roughly 2,000,000 clones, 93% of them seen only once. The sample taken for sequencing was naive CD8+ T cells from PBMCs. All receptors derive from a man between 18 and 29 years old in good health. Some clones in this sample may be carry-over from other donors' samples. Both conserved end residues are part of each CDR3. A D gene is named only where the DNA matches it firmly. Part of the rows lack a size; the others show once, few, many or a class for expanded clones.

d_call | j_call | clone_size | v_call | cdr3_aa | cdr3_nt
. | TRBJ1-1 | . | TRBV25-1 | CATEGRGWERTEAFF | TGTGCCACTGAGGGTAGGGGCTGGGAGAGGACTGAAGCTTTCTTT
. | TRBJ2-7 | . | TRBV29-1 | CSAPGDSHEQYF | TGCAGCGCCCCAGGGGACTCTCACGAGCAGTACTTC
TRBD1 | TRBJ2-5 | . | TRBV28 | CASSPTGGEETQYF | TGTGCCAGCAGTCCGACAGGGGGCGAAGAGACCCAGTACTTC
TRBD1 | TRBJ1-2 | . | TRBV6-6 | CASSLTNRGPNYGYTF | TGTGCCAGCAGTTTGACGAACAGGGGGCCCAACTATGGCTACACCTTC
TRBD1 | TRBJ2-1 | . | TRBV28 | CASSVRQGAIHVEEQFF | TGTGCCAGCAGCGTAAGACAGGGGGCGATCCATGTTGAGGAGCAGTTCTTC
. | TRBJ2-7 | . | TRBV7-9 | CASSYDREAYEQYF | TGTGCCAGCAGCTATGACAGGGAGGCCTACGAGCAGTACTTC
TRBD1 | TRBJ1-6 | . | TRBV30 | CAWREGAAYNSPLHF | TGTGCCTGGAGAGAGGGGGCGGCCTATAATTCACCCCTCCACTTT
TRBD1 | TRBJ2-7 | . | TRBV27 | CASVADAVDRSEQYF | TGTGCCAGCGTAGCCGACGCTGTGGACAGGAGCGAGCAGTACTTC
. | TRBJ1-1 | . | TRBV4-3 | CASSQDPSSSMNTEAFF | TGCGCCAGCAGCCAAGATCCGAGTAGTTCGATGAACACTGAAGCTTTCTTT
TRBD1 | TRBJ2-7 | . | TRBV28 | CASSSGGQGITEQYF | TGTGCCAGCAGCTCCGGGGGACAGGGTATCACCGAGCAGTACTTC
. | TRBJ2-3 | . | TRBV4-3 | CASSQDTLADTQYF | TGCGCCAGCAGCCAAGACACTCTAGCAGATACGCAGTATTTT
TRBD2 | TRBJ2-2 | . | TRBV5-1 | CASSLGLAGGALTGELFF | TGCGCCAGCAGCTTGGGACTAGCGGGAGGCGCACTCACCGGGGAGCTGTTTTTT
. | TRBJ2-3 | . | TRBV13 | CASSLATREPVQTDTQYF | TGTGCCAGCAGCTTAGCCACCAGGGAGCCTGTCCAAACAGATACGCAGTATTTT
. | TRBJ2-1 | . | TRBV5-1 | CASSLSTGRNEQFF | TGCGCCAGCAGCTTGTCGACAGGGAGGAATGAGCAGTTCTTC
TRBD1 | TRBJ1-2 | . | TRBV25-1 | CASSELTGGDYTF | TGTGCCAGCAGTGAACTGACAGGGGGCGACTACACCTTC
TRBD1 | TRBJ1-1 | . | TRBV7-3 | CASSLNPGQGADTEAFF | TGTGCCAGCAGCTTAAACCCGGGACAGGGGGCAGACACTGAAGCTTTCTTT
TRBD1 | TRBJ1-1 | once | TRBV7-9 | CASSLGGESAFF | TGTGCCAGCAGCCTAGGGGGCGAGAGCGCTTTCTTT
TRBD2 | TRBJ2-3 | . | TRBV27 | CASREGTSGRGPSTDTQYF | TGTGCCAGCAGGGAAGGGACTAGCGGGAGGGGACCCAGCACAGATACGCAGTATTTT
. | TRBJ2-3 | once | TRBV2 | CASRGGFRTDTQYF | TGTGCCAGCAGGGGCGGATTCCGCACAGATACGCAGTATTTT
TRBD2 | TRBJ2-7 | . | TRBV7-9 | CASSPEPGLAGTYEQYF | TGTGCCAGCAGCCCGGAACCTGGACTAGCGGGAACCTACGAGCAGTACTTC
. | TRBJ2-7 | . | TRBV27 | CASSFLPGPGPPEGEQYF | TGTGCCAGCAGTTTTTTGCCCGGGCCTGGGCCTCCGGAGGGCGAGCAGTACTTC
. | TRBJ1-2 | . | TRBV23-1 | CASSQPSF | TGCGCCAGCAGTCAGCCCTCCTTC
. | TRBJ1-1 | . | TRBV7-8 | CASSRKPGERVNTEAFF | TGTGCCAGCAGCCGGAAGCCAGGGGAGAGGGTGAACACTGAAGCTTTCTTT
. | TRBJ1-1 | . | TRBV7-2 | CASSPGPYLNTEAFF | TGTGCCAGCAGCCCCGGCCCGTATTTGAACACTGAAGCTTTCTTT
. | TRBJ1-5 | . | TRBV16 | CASSQSRDSNQPQHF | TGTGCCAGCAGCCAATCGCGGGACAGCAATCAGCCCCAGCATTTT
TRBD2 | TRBJ2-3 | . | TRBV10-2 | CASTGLAASTDTQYF | TGCGCCAGCACTGGACTAGCGGCGAGCACAGATACGCAGTATTTT
. | TRBJ2-7 | . | TRBV5-1 | CASSWVSSYEQYF | TGCGCCAGCAGCTGGGTTAGCTCCTACGAGCAGTACTTC
. | TRBJ1-1 | . | TRBV10-1 | CASSATATGTEAFF | TGCGCCAGCAGTGCGACCGCGACGGGCACTGAAGCTTTCTTT
. | TRBJ2-7 | once | TRBV19 | CASGGEEGKGYEQYF | TGTGCCAGTGGCGGGGAGGAGGGGAAGGGCTACGAGCAGTACTTC
. | TRBJ1-4 | . | TRBV4-2 | CASSQVGVGEKLFF | TGTGCCAGCAGCCAAGTGGGGGTCGGCGAAAAACTGTTTTTT
TRBD2 | TRBJ2-2 | . | TRBV9 | CASSAPPSGTFGELFF | TGTGCCAGCAGCGCCCCCCCTAGCGGCACGTTCGGGGAGCTGTTTTTT
TRBD1 | TRBJ2-1 | . | TRBV7-3 | CASSVTGGSEQFF | TGTGCCAGCAGCGTGACAGGGGGCAGTGAGCAGTTCTTC
TRBD1 | TRBJ2-7 | . | TRBV28 | CASSDRGDEQYF | TGTGCCAGCAGTGACAGGGGCGACGAGCAGTACTTC
TRBD1 | TRBJ2-7 | . | TRBV6-5 | CASSLDRVRSYEQYF | TGTGCCAGCAGTTTGGACAGGGTACGCTCCTACGAGCAGTACTTC
. | TRBJ2-1 | . | TRBV4-1 | CASSYHLAVETNNEQFF | TGCGCCAGCAGCTACCACCTGGCCGTTGAGACCAACAATGAGCAGTTCTTC
. | TRBJ2-1 | . | TRBV27 | CASSYPPPTEQFF | TGTGCCAGCAGTTACCCCCCACCGACCGAGCAGTTCTTC
. | TRBJ1-2 | . | TRBV28 | CASSFFGERHGYTF | TGTGCCAGCAGTTTTTTTGGGGAGCGCCATGGCTACACCTTC
. | TRBJ2-7 | . | TRBV6-1 | CASSVPGVENYEQYF | TGTGCCAGCAGTGTTCCCGGGGTAGAGAACTACGAGCAGTACTTC
. | TRBJ1-5 | . | TRBV28 | CASERGNQPQHF | TGTGCCAGCGAGAGAGGCAATCAGCCCCAGCATTTT
. | TRBJ2-7 | . | TRBV5-4 | CASSLRDRPYYEQYF | TGTGCCAGCAGCCTGCGGGACAGACCGTATTACGAGCAGTACTTC
. | TRBJ2-7 | . | TRBV29-1 | CSATPGDPSEQYF | TGCAGCGCCACCCCGGGAGATCCAAGCGAGCAGTACTTC
. | TRBJ2-6 | . | TRBV30 | CAWSGLDGANVLTF | TGTGCCTGGAGTGGGCTGGATGGGGCCAACGTCCTGACTTTC
. | TRBJ1-2 | . | TRBV29-1 | CSVERRLFYGYTF | TGCAGCGTTGAACGGCGGCTCTTCTATGGCTACACCTTC
TRBD2 | TRBJ2-1 | . | TRBV7-8 | CASSRTSGRTGWEQFF | TGTGCCAGCAGCCGGACTAGCGGGAGGACCGGCTGGGAGCAGTTCTTC
. | TRBJ2-2 | . | TRBV1 | CTSSRPGELFF | TGCACCAGCAGCCGCCCGGGGGAGCTGTTTTTT
. | TRBJ2-7 | . | TRBV7-9 | CASSPAASEDSSYEQYF | TGTGCCAGCAGCCCTGCGGCTAGCGAAGATTCCTCCTACGAGCAGTACTTC